This record covers a single T cell receptor beta chain. Its target is unknown. PCR used 60 Vbeta primers and 13 Jbeta primers. Sequenced by immunoSEQ multiplex PCR; TCRdb stores in-frame clones only, minus some. This table has over 65,000 clones, around three quarters appearing once. The record originates from a study of cytomegalovirus exposure and HLA in healthy donors. General study findings and limits: TCR beta V- and J-gene trimming was later associated with a missense DCLRE1C variant. No immune exposure information besides CMV serostatus was available.

The source is a man aged 55 to 70 in good health and CMV-seropositive. The sequencing input was PBMCs.

The CDR3 DNA reads TGTGCCAGCAAACTGACAGGGGGTAGCAATCAGCCCCAGCATTTT. This encodes CASKLTGGSNQPQHF. J is TRBJ1-5 and V is TRBV2, with 9 positions matching TRBD1. The junction had 4 bases not matched to a gene; V was cut back by 7 bases and J by 0 bases. Per germline, CDR1 SNHLY and CDR2 FYNNEI. This CDR3 contains 15 residues.